The entry below gives a single TCR beta chain sequence along with its context. The table came from immunoSEQ multiplex PCR; TCRdb's copy has only in-frame clones and leaves some out. The table includes 70,000 to 85,000 clones, around 87% detected once. This record belongs to a study of blood T cell repertoires in COVID-19. Overall study context: Acute-phase and convalescent COVID-19 samples originated in the United States, Italy and Spain. Nucleic acid was either cDNA or gDNA, and it came from T cells, B-cell-depleted T cells, or PBMCs.

The CDR3 is 14 amino acids. Germline V gene lookup returns CDR1 SEHNR and CDR2 FQNEAQ (reference sequence). V lost 3 bases and J lost 6; bases outside the gene matches: 6. The receptor's source is a woman in her fifties or sixties with active or convalescent COVID-19. The V and J genes are TRBV7-9 and TRBJ2-7, with 9 bases identical to TRBD1. Sequences were obtained from peripheral blood. The CDR3 region has the DNA TGTGCCAGCAGCTTTTCCAGACAGGGGGGCGAGCAGTACTTC. Translated: CASSFSRQGGEQYF.